These 25 T cell receptor beta chains share one sample of origin, sequenced in a study of blood T cell repertoires in COVID-19. Profiling relied on immunoSEQ multiplex PCR, and the TCRdb table lists in-frame clones only, not all of them. The data show around 100,000 clones, with 70% to 80% seen just once and roughly a third held by the top ten. The sample was peripheral blood. All receptors derive from a man in his 70s with active or convalescent COVID-19.

The V call is TRBV18, the J call TRBJ1-3; no clear D gene. Trimming shortened V by 6 bases and J by 4 bases, and 10 bases separated the two germline ends. The CDR3 covers 13 residues. The germline V gene encodes CDR1 KGHSH and CDR2 LQKENI. The CDR3 sequence: CASSQEAGNTIYF. CDR3 bases: TGTGCCAGCTCCCAGGAGGCCGGAAACACCATATATTTT.

The rearrangement uses TRBV5-1 and TRBJ2-4, with 11 bases aligning to TRBD2. Germline V CDR1 and CDR2: SGHRS, YFSETQ. V gave up 3 bases and J gave up 8 bases; unmatched junction bases: 7. This CDR3 comprises 15 residues. This chain's CDR3 is CASSYGGLAGDIQYF. DNA for the CDR3: TGCGCCAGCAGCTATGGTGGACTAGCGGGTGACATTCAGTACTTC.

The chain employs TRBV7-9 and TRBJ1-2, with D possibly being TRBD1 (6 bases). Germline lookup yields CDR1 SEHNR and CDR2 FQNEAQ (reference sequence). This CDR3 has 15 residues. V lost 5 bases, J lost 4 bases, and 17 bases lay in between. The CDR3, as DNA: TGTGCCAGCAGCCACACAGGGATGGTTGTCTATGGCTACACCTTC. Its translation is CASSHTGMVVYGYTF.

This rearrangement joins TRBV7-9 to TRBJ1-2, with D unclear. Germline values: CDR1 SEHNR, CDR2 FQNEAQ (reference sequence). Trimming took 3 bases from V and 10 from J, leaving 21 bases between them. CDR3 length equals 15 residues. The CDR3, as DNA: TGTGCCAGCAGCTTGGAGGGAGGGTCGTCAGGTCTCTACACCTTC. Amino acid sequence: CASSLEGGSSGLYTF.

This chain connects TRBV5-4 to TRBJ2-1; TRBD1 aligns across 10 bases. Germline V gene lookup returns CDR1 SGHNT and CDR2 YYREEE (reference sequence). The CDR3 loop spans 15 amino acids. J gave up 9 bases and V 4 bases, and 10 bases lay outside the gene matches. The CDR3 protein is CASSPSGTGDTEQFF. The CDR3 nucleotides are TGTGCCAGCAGCCCCTCCGGGACAGGGGACACTGAGCAGTTCTTC.

The rearrangement joins TRBV30 to TRBJ2-7, with D tentatively TRBD2 (5 bases). Germline V gives CDR1 GTSNPN, CDR2 SVGIG (reference sequence). The CDR3 loop spans 11 amino acids. The germline V and J ends were trimmed by 0 bases and 10 bases, with 10 bases remaining between them. CDR3 region: CAWSVILEQYF. CDR3 coding DNA: TGTGCCTGGAGTGTAATACTAGAACAGTACTTC.

The chain combines TRBV5-4 with TRBJ1-2; 8 bases are shared with TRBD1. The CDR3 sequence is 16 residues long. Germline CDR1 reads SGHNT; CDR2 reads YYREEE (reference sequence). Trimming at V came to 4 bases and at J to 4 bases, leaving 12 bases not matched to a gene. The CDR3 loop reads CASSPFQGAPGYGYTF. In DNA, the CDR3 is TGTGCCAGCAGCCCCTTCCAGGGGGCACCGGGCTATGGCTACACCTTC.

The chain uses TRBV29-1 and TRBJ1-2; possibly TRBD1 for D (5 bases). Germline V gene sequence: CDR1 SQVTM, CDR2 ANQGSEA. CDR3 length equals 13 residues. V lost 4 bases and J 3 bases, leaving 12 bases between the germline ends. In nucleotides, the CDR3 is TGCAGCGTTGGGGGGGGTCAAGACTATGGCTACACCTTC. Its translation: CSVGGGQDYGYTF.

Regarding this clone: Other nucleotide sequences in the sample specify the same CDR3. The V gene is TRBV5-1, the J gene TRBJ2-7; a weak D match, TRBD1 (5 bases). The CDR3 is made up of 14 amino acids. Trimming left V 5 bases short and J 4 bases short, with 16 bases between. Germline assignment: CDR1 SGHRS and CDR2 YFSETQ. The CDR3 DNA is TGCGCCAGCAGTCAGGGCTTAGGGTCTTACGAGCAGTACTTC. This sequence encodes CASSQGLGSYEQYF.

The CDR3 loop reads CASSFSGSLTGELFF. The CDR3, as DNA: TGTGCCAGTAGTTTTAGCGGGAGCCTCACCGGGGAGCTGTTTTTT. This chain joins TRBV19 and TRBJ2-2; 9 nucleotides match TRBD2. The germline V gene has CDR1 LNHDA and CDR2 SQIVND (reference sequence). Trimming cost V 5 bases and J 4 bases; bases outside gene matches: 5. CDR3 size: 15 residues.

The chain carries TRBV20-1 and TRBJ1-1; no clear D. Per the germline V gene, CDR1 is DFQATT and CDR2 is SNEGSKA (reference sequence). V was shortened by 3 bases and J by 3 bases, with 11 bases between the two germline ends. The CDR3 runs to 13 residues. CDR3 sequence reads: CSASHERDTEAFF. The CDR3, as DNA: TGCAGTGCTAGTCATGAACGGGACACTGAAGCTTTCTTT.

This clone has more than one count but fewer than ten. This chain joins TRBV5-8 and TRBJ1-1; D is perhaps TRBD1 (5 bases). There are 15 residues in the CDR3. With 4 bases removed from V and 4 bases from J, the gap between germline ends came to 17 bases. The germline V gene encodes CDR1 SGHTS and CDR2 YDEGEE. The CDR3 DNA reads TGTGCCAGCAGCCGCGCCACTCAGGGAGGCACTGAAGCTTTCTTT. Translation gives CASSRATQGGTEAFF.

The rearrangement uses TRBV6-2 or TRBV6-3 and TRBJ1-5, with a possible D match to TRBD1 (6 bases). The CDR3 is 14 amino acids. Trimming cost V 2 bases and J 8 bases, with 13 bases left between them. CDR1 MNHEY and CDR2 SVGEGT come from the germline V gene. DNA of the CDR3: TGTGCCAGCAGTTACAATACAGGGAGGGAGCCCCAGCATTTT. Protein product: CASSYNTGREPQHF.

This chain connects TRBV5-6 to TRBJ2-5, with D possibly being TRBD2 (5 bases). The CDR3 contains 14 residues. V was clipped by 3 bases and J by 0 bases, with 9 bases between them. Germline assignment: CDR1 SGHDT and CDR2 YYEEEE. CDR3 bases: TGTGCCAGCAGCTCACCCGGGAACCAAGAGACCCAGTACTTC. Protein: CASSSPGNQETQYF. The full variable domain, its missing parts supplied by reference TRBV5-6 and TRBJ2-5, is DAGVTQSPTHLIKTRGQQVTLRCSPKSGHDTVSWYQQALGQGPQFIFQYYEEEERQRGNFPDRFSGHQFPNYSSELNVNALLLGDSALYLCASSSPGNQETQYFGPGTRLLVL.

The chain employs TRBV27 and TRBJ2-1; D remains unclear. In germline, CDR1 is MNHEY, CDR2 SMNVEV (reference sequence). This CDR3 spans 13 amino acids. V dropped 0 bases and J dropped 13 bases, with 13 bases sitting between them. The CDR3 here is CASSLSKVAEQFF. CDR3 bases: TGTGCCAGCAGTTTATCCAAGGTTGCGGAACAGTTCTTC.

This clone was seen only once. The chain links TRBV19 to TRBJ2-6; 8 bases fit TRBD1. The germline V gene encodes CDR1 LNHDA and CDR2 SQIVND (reference sequence). CDR3 length: 15 residues. The V gene end was trimmed by 4 bases and the J gene end by 4 bases; junction bases not matched to a gene: 3. The chain's CDR3 is CASSRTGIGANVLTF. In DNA, the CDR3 is TGTGCCAGTAGTAGGACAGGGATCGGGGCCAACGTCCTGACTTTC. The whole variable domain, remainder taken from reference TRBV19 and TRBJ2-6, is DGGITQSPKYLFRKEGQNVTLSCEQNLNHDAMYWYRQDPGQGLRLIYYSQIVNDFQKGDIAEGYSVSREKKESFPLTVTSAQKNPTAFYLCASSRTGIGANVLTFGAGSRLTVL.

This chain connects TRBV29-1 to TRBJ1-2, with 7 positions matching TRBD1. The CDR3 covers 14 residues. The J segment lost 5 bases and the V segment lost 6 bases, leaving 12 bases of the junction unmatched. The germline V gene has CDR1 SQVTM and CDR2 ANQGSEA. CDR3 sequence: CSVDQGVWGYGYTF. The CDR3 region has the DNA TGCAGCGTGGATCAGGGGGTTTGGGGATATGGCTACACCTTC.

The rearrangement joins TRBV7-9 to TRBJ2-7; 9 bases are shared with TRBD2. Germline CDR1 reads SEHNR; CDR2 reads FQNEAQ (reference sequence). There are 14 residues in the CDR3. V was clipped by 5 bases and J by 3 bases; unmatched bases: 5. DNA of the CDR3: TGTGCCAGCAGCAGTAGCGGGAGATTCTACGAGCAGTACTTC. This translates into CASSSSGRFYEQYF.

The chain employs TRBV19 and TRBJ1-5; D uncertain. The CDR3 length is 17 residues. Germline V gene data show CDR1 as LNHDA and CDR2 as SQIVND (reference sequence). Trimming removed 0 bases from V and 1 base from J, with 13 bases in between. CDR3 protein: CASSIDRAGRSNQPQHF. CDR3 bases: TGTGCCAGTAGTATAGATCGCGCCGGGAGAAGCAATCAGCCCCAGCATTTT.

This sequence joins TRBV9 and TRBJ2-1; 10 bases fit TRBD1. J gave up 7 bases and V 4 bases, and 11 bases lay outside the gene matches. The CDR3 is made up of 16 amino acids. Per germline, CDR1 SGDLS and CDR2 YYNGEE. CDR3 residues: CASSSRDRGSPNEQFF. The CDR3 coding sequence is TGTGCCAGCAGCTCCCGGGACAGGGGATCCCCAAATGAGCAGTTCTTC. The entire variable domain, with the rest obtained from reference TRBV9 and TRBJ2-1, is as follows: DSGVTQTPKHLITATGQRVTLRCSPRSGDLSVYWYQQSLDQGLQFLIQYYNGEERAKGNILERFSAQQFPDLHSELNLSSLELGDSALYFCASSSRDRGSPNEQFFGPGTRLTVL.

J is TRBJ2-6 and V is TRBV7-9; D remains unclear. The V gene's germline CDR1 is SEHNR and CDR2 FQNEAQ (reference sequence). There are 15 residues in the CDR3. V dropped 5 bases and J dropped 0 bases, with 8 bases sitting between them. The CDR3 nucleotides are TGTGCCAGCAGCGGAGACGCCTCTGGGGCCAACGTCCTGACTTTC. It yields the protein CASSGDASGANVLTF.

This clone was counted once. CDR3 sequence: CASSLPPSRGKETQYF. CDR3 in DNA: TGTGCCAGCAGTCTTCCCCCCTCGCGCGGGAAGGAGACCCAGTACTTC. V usage is TRBV28 and J usage is TRBJ2-5; a possible D gene is TRBD2 (6 bases). CDR3 length: 16 amino acids. Trimming took 5 bases from V and 5 from J, leaving 21 bases between them. The germline CDR1 and CDR2 sequences are MDHEN and SYDVKM.

V gene TRBV6-5 combines with J gene TRBJ1-2; the D gene is possibly TRBD1 (6 bases). Germline CDR1 and CDR2: MNHEY and SVGAGI. The CDR3 totals 12 residues. V lost 7 bases and J 8 bases, leaving 14 bases between the germline ends. For the CDR3, the DNA is TGTGCCAGCAAGCCTCGGGGGGGCGGCTACACCTTC. It is translated as CASKPRGGGYTF.

This clone turned up a few times. This rearrangement joins TRBV19 to TRBJ2-1; tentative D call: TRBD2 (6 bases). Germline V gives CDR1 LNHDA, CDR2 SQIVND (reference sequence). Trimming shortened V by 6 bases and J by 4 bases, and 16 bases separated the two germline ends. CDR3 length equals 15 residues. CDR3 in amino acids: CASRASEGPYNEQFF. The CDR3 DNA reads as TGTGCCAGTAGGGCTAGCGAGGGTCCTTACAATGAGCAGTTCTTC.

This chain uses TRBV29-1 with TRBJ2-1; tentative D call: TRBD1 (6 bases). V dropped 4 bases and J dropped 9 bases, with 16 bases sitting between them. The length of the CDR3 is 13 residues. Germline V gene sequence: CDR1 SQVTM, CDR2 ANQGSEA. CDR3 DNA sequence: TGCAGCGTTGGGGCATCAGGGGCAACTGAGCAGTTCTTC. Protein product: CSVGASGATEQFF.